The clone carrying this TCR beta chain was observed at least ten times. These data originate in a study of response to subunit inactivated influenza vaccine. The V and J ends lost 8 bases and 0 bases respectively, with 8 bases between them. This CDR3 region has 12 residues. Germline-derived CDR1 and CDR2 are MNHEY and SVGEGT. From the RT-PCR reads, TCRdb called clonotypes with MiXCR, one entry per CDR3 protein. The repertoire holds more than 550,000 distinct CDR3 sequences, with roughly 12% as singletons. These data were likewise used in another study, on T cells expressing NK-cell markers. That report adds: Beta-chain TCR cDNA was generated via 5'RACE template switching with UMIs. Sorting in several experiments was restricted by an anti-gamma-delta TCR antibody to alpha-beta TCR T cells. These clonotypes, the leaders elsewhere, also led the CD3+CD56-NKG2C+ fraction in a handful of donors. It was still unclear whether expanded NKG2C+ T cell clones were HCMV specific.

The specimen was PBMCs from blood, collected on the day of vaccination. This clonotype was obtained from a man aged 45-65 years who received an inactivated influenza vaccine. The chain links TRBV6-2 or TRBV6-3 to TRBJ2-7; D tentatively fits TRBD1 or TRBD2 (5 bases each). This CDR3 is CASGDRSYEQYF. Written as DNA, the CDR3 is TGTGCCAGCGGGGACCGCTCCTACGAGCAGTACTTC.